This TCR beta chain emerged from a study of blood T cell repertoires in COVID-19. Turning to the study itself: The United States, Italy and Spain supplied acute and convalescent COVID-19 samples. T cells, B-cell-depleted T cells, or PBMCs provided the cDNA or gDNA that served as material.

Germline V gene sequence: CDR1 MDHEN, CDR2 SYDVKM. J was trimmed by 0 bases and V by 5 bases; bases with no gene match: 3. This CDR3 is built from 15 residues. Clones were read by immunoSEQ multiplex PCR, and TCRdb kept only the in-frame ones, dropping some. Here the sample spans 250,000 or so clones, approximately 85% being singletons. The V gene is TRBV28, the J gene TRBJ2-7, with 11 nucleotides matching TRBD2. The sequence came from a woman aged 45-59 years who had recovered from COVID-19. Material: PBMCs or T cells enriched from blood (not recorded which). The DNA for the CDR3 is TGTGCCAGCAGTGTCACTAGCGGGAGCTCCTACGAGCAGTACTTC. As protein: CASSVTSGSSYEQYF.